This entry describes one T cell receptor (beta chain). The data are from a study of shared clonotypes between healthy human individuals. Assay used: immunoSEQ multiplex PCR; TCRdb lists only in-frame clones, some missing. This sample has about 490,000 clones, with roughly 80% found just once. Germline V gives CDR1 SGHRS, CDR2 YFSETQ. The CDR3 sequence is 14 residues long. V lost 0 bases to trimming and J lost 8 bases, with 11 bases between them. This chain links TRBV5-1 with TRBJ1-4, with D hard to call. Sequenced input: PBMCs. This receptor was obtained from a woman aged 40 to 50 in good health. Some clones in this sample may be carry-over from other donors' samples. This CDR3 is CASSLGPPAEKLFF. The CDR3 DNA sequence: TGCGCCAGCAGCTTGGGTCCCCCCGCGGAAAAACTGTTTTTT.